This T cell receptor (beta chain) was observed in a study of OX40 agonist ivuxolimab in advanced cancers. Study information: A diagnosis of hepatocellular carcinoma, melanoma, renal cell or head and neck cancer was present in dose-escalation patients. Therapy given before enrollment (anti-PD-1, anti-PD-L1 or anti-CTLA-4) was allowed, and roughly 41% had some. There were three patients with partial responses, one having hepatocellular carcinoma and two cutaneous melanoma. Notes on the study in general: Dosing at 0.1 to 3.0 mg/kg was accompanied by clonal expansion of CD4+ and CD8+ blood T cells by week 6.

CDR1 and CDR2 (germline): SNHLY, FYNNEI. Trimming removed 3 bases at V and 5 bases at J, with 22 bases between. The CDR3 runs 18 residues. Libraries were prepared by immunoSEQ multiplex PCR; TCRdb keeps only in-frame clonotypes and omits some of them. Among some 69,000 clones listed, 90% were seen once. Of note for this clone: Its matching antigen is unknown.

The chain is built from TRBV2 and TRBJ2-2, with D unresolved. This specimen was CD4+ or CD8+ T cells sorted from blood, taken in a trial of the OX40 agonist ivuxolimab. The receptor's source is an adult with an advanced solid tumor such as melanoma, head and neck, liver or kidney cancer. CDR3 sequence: CASSDPPIPETETGELFF. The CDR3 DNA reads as TGTGCCAGCAGTGACCCCCCCATACCTGAAACGGAAACCGGGGAGCTGTTTTTT.